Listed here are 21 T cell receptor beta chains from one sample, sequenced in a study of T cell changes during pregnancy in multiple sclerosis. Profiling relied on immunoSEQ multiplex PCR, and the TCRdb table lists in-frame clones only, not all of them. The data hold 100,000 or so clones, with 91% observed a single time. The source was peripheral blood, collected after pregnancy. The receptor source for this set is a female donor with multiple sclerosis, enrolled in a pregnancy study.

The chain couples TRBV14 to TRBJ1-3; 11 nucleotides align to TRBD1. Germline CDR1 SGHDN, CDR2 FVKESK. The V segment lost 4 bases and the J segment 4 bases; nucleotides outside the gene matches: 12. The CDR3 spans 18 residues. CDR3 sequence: CASSLRTGGNPWGNTIYF. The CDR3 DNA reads TGTGCCAGCAGCCTACGGACAGGGGGCAATCCGTGGGGAAACACCATATATTTT.

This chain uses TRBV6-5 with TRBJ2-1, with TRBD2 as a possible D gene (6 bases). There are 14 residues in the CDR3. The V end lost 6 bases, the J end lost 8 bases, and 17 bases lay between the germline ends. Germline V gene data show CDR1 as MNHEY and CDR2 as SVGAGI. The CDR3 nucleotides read TGTGCCAGCAGGCCCCCCGGGGGACGGGATGAGCAGTTCTTC. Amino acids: CASRPPGGRDEQFF.

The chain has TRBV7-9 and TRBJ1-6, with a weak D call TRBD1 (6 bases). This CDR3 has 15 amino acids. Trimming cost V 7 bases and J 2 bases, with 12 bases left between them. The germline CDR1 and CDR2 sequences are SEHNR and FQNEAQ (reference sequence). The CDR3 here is CASTQGSAYNSPLHF. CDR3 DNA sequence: TGTGCCAGCACACAGGGAAGTGCCTATAATTCACCCCTCCACTTT.

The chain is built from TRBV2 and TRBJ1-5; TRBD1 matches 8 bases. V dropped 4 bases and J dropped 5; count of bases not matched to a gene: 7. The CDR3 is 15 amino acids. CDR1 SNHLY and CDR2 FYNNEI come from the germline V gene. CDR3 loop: CASSGPGQDYQPQHF. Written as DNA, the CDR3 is TGTGCCAGCAGTGGGCCGGGACAGGATTATCAGCCCCAGCATTTT. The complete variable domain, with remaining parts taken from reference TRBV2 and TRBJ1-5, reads EPEVTQTPSHQVTQMGQEVILRCVPISNHLYFYWYRQILGQKVEFLVSFYNNEISEKSEIFDDQFSVERPDGSNFTLKIRSTKLEDSAMYFCASSGPGQDYQPQHFGDGTRLSIL.

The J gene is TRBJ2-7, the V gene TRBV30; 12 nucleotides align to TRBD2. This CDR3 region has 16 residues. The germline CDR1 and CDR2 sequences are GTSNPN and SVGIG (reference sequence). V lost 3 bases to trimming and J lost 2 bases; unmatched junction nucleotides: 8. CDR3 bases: TGTGCCTGGAGGTCGCTAGCGGGGGGGGGCCCCTACGAGCAGTACTTC. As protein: CAWRSLAGGGPYEQYF.

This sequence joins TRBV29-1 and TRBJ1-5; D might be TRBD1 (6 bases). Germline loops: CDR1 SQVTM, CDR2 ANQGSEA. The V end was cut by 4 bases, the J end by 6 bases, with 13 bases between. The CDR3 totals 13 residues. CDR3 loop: CSVVSGVGQPQHF. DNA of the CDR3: TGCAGCGTTGTTTCAGGGGTCGGTCAGCCCCAGCATTTT. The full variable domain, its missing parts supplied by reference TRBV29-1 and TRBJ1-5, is SAVISQKPSRDICQRGTSLTIQCQVDSQVTMMFWYRQQPGQSLTLIATANQGSEATYESGFVIDKFPISRPNLTFSTLTVSNMSPEDSSIYLCSVVSGVGQPQHFGDGTRLSIL.

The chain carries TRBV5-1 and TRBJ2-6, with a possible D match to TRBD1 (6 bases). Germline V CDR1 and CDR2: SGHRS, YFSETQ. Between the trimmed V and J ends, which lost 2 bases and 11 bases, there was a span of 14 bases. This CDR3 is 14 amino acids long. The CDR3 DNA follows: TGCGCCAGCAGCTTCCGGACCCAGGGGTACGTCCTGACTTTC. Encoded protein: CASSFRTQGYVLTF. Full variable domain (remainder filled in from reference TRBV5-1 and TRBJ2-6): KAGVTQTPRYLIKTRGQQVTLSCSPISGHRSVSWYQQTPGQGLQFLFEYFSETQRNKGNFPGRFSGRQFSNSRSEMNVSTLELGDSALYLCASSFRTQGYVLTFGAGSRLTVL.

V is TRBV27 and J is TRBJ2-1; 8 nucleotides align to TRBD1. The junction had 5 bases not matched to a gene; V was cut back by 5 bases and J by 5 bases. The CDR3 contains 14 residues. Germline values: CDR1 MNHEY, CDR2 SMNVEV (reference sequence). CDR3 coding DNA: TGTGCCAGCAGTCCCGGGACAGGTGACAATGAGCAGTTCTTC. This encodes CASSPGTGDNEQFF.

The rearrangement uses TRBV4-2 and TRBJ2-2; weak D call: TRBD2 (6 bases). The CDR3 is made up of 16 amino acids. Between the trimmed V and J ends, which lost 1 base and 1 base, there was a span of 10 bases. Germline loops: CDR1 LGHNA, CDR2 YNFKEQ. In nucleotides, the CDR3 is TGTGCCAGCAGCCAAGGAGAGCGGGTGAACACCGGGGAGCTGTTTTTT. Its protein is CASSQGERVNTGELFF.

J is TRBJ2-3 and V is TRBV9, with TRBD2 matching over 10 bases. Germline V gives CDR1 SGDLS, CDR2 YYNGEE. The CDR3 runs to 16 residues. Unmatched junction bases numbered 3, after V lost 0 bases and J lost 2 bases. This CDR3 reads CASSVGSGGSTDTQYF. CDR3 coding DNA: TGTGCCAGCAGCGTAGGTAGCGGGGGGTCCACAGATACGCAGTATTTT.

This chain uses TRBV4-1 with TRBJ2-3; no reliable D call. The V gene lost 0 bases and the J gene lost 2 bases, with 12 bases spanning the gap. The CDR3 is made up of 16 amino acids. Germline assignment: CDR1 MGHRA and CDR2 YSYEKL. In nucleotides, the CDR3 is TGCGCCAGCAGCCAAGAACGGAGCGAAATCACAGATACGCAGTATTTT. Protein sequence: CASSQERSEITDTQYF.

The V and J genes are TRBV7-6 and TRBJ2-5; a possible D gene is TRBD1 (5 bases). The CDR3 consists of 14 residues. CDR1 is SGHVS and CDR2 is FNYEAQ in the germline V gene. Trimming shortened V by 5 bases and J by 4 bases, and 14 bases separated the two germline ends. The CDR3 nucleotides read TGTGCCAGCAGCCCCCGACCTAGGGGAGAGACCCAGTACTTC. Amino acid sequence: CASSPRPRGETQYF.

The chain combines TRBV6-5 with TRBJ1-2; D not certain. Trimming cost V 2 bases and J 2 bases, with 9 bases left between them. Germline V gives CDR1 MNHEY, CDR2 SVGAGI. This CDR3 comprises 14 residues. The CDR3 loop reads CASSYGQPNYGYTF. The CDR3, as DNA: TGTGCCAGCAGTTACGGGCAGCCGAACTATGGCTACACCTTC.

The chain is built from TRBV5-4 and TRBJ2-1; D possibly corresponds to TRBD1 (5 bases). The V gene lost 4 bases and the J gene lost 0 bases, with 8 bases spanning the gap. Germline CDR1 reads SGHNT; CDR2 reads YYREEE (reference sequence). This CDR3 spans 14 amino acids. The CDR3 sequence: CASSTGSSYNEQFF. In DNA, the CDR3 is TGTGCCAGCAGCACAGGTAGCTCCTACAATGAGCAGTTCTTC.

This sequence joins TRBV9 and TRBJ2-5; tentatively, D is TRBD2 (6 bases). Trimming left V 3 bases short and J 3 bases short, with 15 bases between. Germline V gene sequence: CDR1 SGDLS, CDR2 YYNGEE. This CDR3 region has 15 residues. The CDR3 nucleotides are TGTGCCAGCAGCGGGCGGGACTCAGACGAAGAGACCCAGTACTTC. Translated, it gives CASSGRDSDEETQYF.

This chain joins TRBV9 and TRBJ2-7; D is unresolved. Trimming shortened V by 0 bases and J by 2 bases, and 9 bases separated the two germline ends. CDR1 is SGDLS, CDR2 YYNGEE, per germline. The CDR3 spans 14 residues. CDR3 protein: CASSVGWPPYEQYF. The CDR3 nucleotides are TGTGCCAGCAGCGTAGGGTGGCCCCCCTACGAGCAGTACTTC.

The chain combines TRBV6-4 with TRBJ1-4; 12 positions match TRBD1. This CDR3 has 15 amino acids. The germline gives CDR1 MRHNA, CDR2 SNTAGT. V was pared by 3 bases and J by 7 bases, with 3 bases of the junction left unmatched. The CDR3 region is CASSEGQGAGEKLFF. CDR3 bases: TGTGCCAGCAGTGAGGGACAGGGGGCCGGTGAAAAACTGTTTTTT.

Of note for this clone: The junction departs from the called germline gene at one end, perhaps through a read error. The CDR3 is CASTLGWTARTITNEKLFF. CDR3 bases: TGTGCCAGCACCTTGGGGTGGACAGCCCGTACGATAACTAATGAAAAACTGTTTTTT. The chain carries TRBV5-4 and TRBJ1-4, with a tentative D call TRBD1 (6 bases). The CDR3 covers 19 residues. From germline, CDR1 is SGHNT and CDR2 YYREEE (reference sequence).

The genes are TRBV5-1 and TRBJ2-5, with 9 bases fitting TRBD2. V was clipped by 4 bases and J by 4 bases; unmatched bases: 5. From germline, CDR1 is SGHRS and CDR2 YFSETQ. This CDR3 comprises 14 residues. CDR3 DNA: TGCGCCAGCAGCCTAAAAGCGGGAGGAGAGACCCAGTACTTC. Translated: CASSLKAGGETQYF.

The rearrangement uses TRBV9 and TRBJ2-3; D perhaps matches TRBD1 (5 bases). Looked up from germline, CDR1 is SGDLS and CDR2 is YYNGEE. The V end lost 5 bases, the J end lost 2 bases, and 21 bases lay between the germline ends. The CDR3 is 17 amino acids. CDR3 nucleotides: TGTGCCAGCAGGGAAGGGATGCTCACAGGACCCACAGATACGCAGTATTTT. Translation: CASREGMLTGPTDTQYF.

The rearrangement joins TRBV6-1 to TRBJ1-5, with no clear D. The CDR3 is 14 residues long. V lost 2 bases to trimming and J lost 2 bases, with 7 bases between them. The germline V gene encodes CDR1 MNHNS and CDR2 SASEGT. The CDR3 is CASSETGGNQPQHF. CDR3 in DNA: TGTGCCAGCAGTGAAACCGGGGGCAATCAGCCCCAGCATTTT.